Listed below are T cell receptor beta chains from one sample, sequenced in a study of identifying expanded T cells in peripheral blood. This table comes from immunoSEQ multiplex PCR, and its TCRdb copy is limited to in-frame clones, with some not included. Here the sample spans about 100,000 clones, 75% to 90% being singletons. Sequencing used blood. The receptors were sampled from a person between 18 and 75 years old in good health. Each CDR3 is given with its conserved first and last residue. Each record gives: D gene, V gene, clone size, J gene, CDR3 DNA, CDR3 protein. The D gene is left open where the match is weak. Clone size is not always given. Where it is, it says once, few, many or a class for expanded clones.

>TRBD1|TRBV18|-|TRBJ2-5
TGTGCCAGCTCGCCTGACAGGGTGCAAGAGACCCAGTACTTC
CASSPDRVQETQYF
>-|TRBV4-1|few|TRBJ1-6
TGCGCCAGCAGAGGGCCCCAGGGAGAATGGAATTCACCCCTCCACTTT
CASRGPQGEWNSPLHF
>-|TRBV18|-|TRBJ1-2
TGTGCCAGCTCACCTCCCGCCGGCGTAAACTATGGCTACACCTTC
CASSPPAGVNYGYTF
>-|TRBV11-1|-|TRBJ1-1
TGTGCCAGCAGCTTATGGCAGAACACTGAAGCTTTCTTT
CASSLWQNTEAFF
>TRBD2|TRBV14|-|TRBJ2-1
TGTGCCAGCAGCCAAGTGCTAGCGGGAGAGAGTGAGCAGTTCTTC
CASSQVLAGESEQFF
>-|TRBV7-2|-|TRBJ2-7
TGTGCCAGCAGCTATACAGGGAGCTCCTACGAGCAGTACTTC
CASSYTGSSYEQYF
>TRBD2|TRBV19|-|TRBJ2-1
TGTGCCAGTAGTGTGACTAGCACCAATGAGCAGTTCTTC
CASSVTSTNEQFF
>TRBD1|TRBV7-2|-|TRBJ1-2
TGTGCCAGCAGCACTCGTGGACAGGCTTATGGCTACACCTTC
CASSTRGQAYGYTF
>-|TRBV2|-|TRBJ1-2
TGTGCCAGCAGTGAATCCCAGGGAGCTAACTATGGCTACACCTTC
CASSESQGANYGYTF
>TRBD2|TRBV5-1|-|TRBJ2-5
TGCGCCAGCAGCCCGGGACTAGAGGAGACCCAGTACTTC
CASSPGLEETQYF
>-|TRBV15|-|TRBJ1-4
TGTGCCACCAGCAGAGCTCTAGATGAAAAACTGTTTTTT
CATSRALDEKLFF
>-|TRBV30|once|TRBJ1-1
TGTGCCTGGAGTGTAAGCGGAATCGGCACTTTCTTT
CAWSVSGIGTFF
>-|TRBV2|once|TRBJ2-7
TGTGCCAGCAGTCTTCCAGGCCCCTACGAGCAGTACTTC
CASSLPGPYEQYF
>-|TRBV30|once|TRBJ1-1
TGTGCCTGGAGCGCGAGGGACACTGAAGCTTTCTTT
CAWSARDTEAFF
>-|TRBV6-1|-|TRBJ1-5
TGTGCCAGCAGGGTGGGCACGGGCAATCAGCCCCAGCATTTT
CASRVGTGNQPQHF
>-|TRBV10-1|-|TRBJ1-2
TGCGCCAGCAGGAGATACGGGATTACCCGAGATCGGGGCGATGGCTACACCTTC
CASRRYGITRDRGDGYTF
>TRBD1|TRBV6-1|-|TRBJ2-7
TGTGCCAGCAGTGAACGGGGACAGGAGCAGTACTTC
CASSERGQEQYF
>-|TRBV18|-|TRBJ1-1
TGTGCCAGCTCACCAAGCGAGGACGGTGAAGCTTTCTTT
CASSPSEDGEAFF
>TRBD1|TRBV7-3|-|TRBJ1-5
TGTGCCAGCAGCCTGACAGGGAAGAGCAATCAGCCCCAGCATTTT
CASSLTGKSNQPQHF
>TRBD1|TRBV19|-|TRBJ1-2
TGTGCCAGTAGTTCAACTACAGGGGGCCTGAACTATGGCTACACCTTC
CASSSTTGGLNYGYTF
>-|TRBV19|-|TRBJ1-1
TGTGCCAGTAGTACGGGGTCCACTGAAGCTTTCTTT
CASSTGSTEAFF
>-|TRBV5-1|-|TRBJ1-2
TGCGCCAGCAGCGTAGGGACACTAGACTATGGCTACACCTTC
CASSVGTLDYGYTF
>-|TRBV4-3|few|TRBJ1-2
TGCGCCAGCAGCGGCAGCTATGGCTACACCTTC
CASSGSYGYTF
>-|TRBV4-3|-|TRBJ1-2
TGCGCCAGCAGCCCCCCGGATGCACCTAACTATGGCTACACCTTC
CASSPPDAPNYGYTF
>TRBD1|TRBV7-8|-|TRBJ1-2
TGTGCCAGCAGACCTTTACAGGGGAGCTATGGCTACACCTTC
CASRPLQGSYGYTF
>TRBD1|TRBV29-1|-|TRBJ1-2
TGCAGCGTAGCGACAGGGACTAACTATGGCTACACCTTC
CSVATGTNYGYTF
>-|TRBV7-9|-|TRBJ2-5
TGTGCCAGCAGCTTAGGTGGGGGCGGCGAGACCCAGTACTTC
CASSLGGGGETQYF
>-|TRBV9|once|TRBJ1-3
TGTGCCAGCAGTCAAGTGGGGGGCTCTGGAAACACCATATATTTT
CASSQVGGSGNTIYF
>TRBD1|TRBV2|few|TRBJ2-1
TGTGCCAGCAGAAAGGGGGCATCGGGCTACAATGAGCAGTTCTTC
CASRKGASGYNEQFF
>-|TRBV6-1|-|TRBJ2-5
TGTGCCAGCAGTGAGATGGGGTGGGGGGAGACCCAGTACTTC
CASSEMGWGETQYF
>-|TRBV19|-|TRBJ1-6
TGTGCCAGTAGTATTGGGGATTCACCCCTCCACTTT
CASSIGDSPLHF
>-|TRBV5-1|-|TRBJ1-2
TGCGCCAGCAGCTTGGACCGGGGACCGACTGGCTACACCTTC
CASSLDRGPTGYTF
>-|TRBV5-4|-|TRBJ1-2
TGTGCCAGCAGCCAAGATAGGATGGGGCAGCGCTATGGCTACACCTTC
CASSQDRMGQRYGYTF
>-|TRBV18|-|TRBJ1-1
TGTGCCAGCTCACAGGGACGTTCCACTGAAGCTTTCTTT
CASSQGRSTEAFF
>-|TRBV29-1|-|TRBJ2-5
TGCAGCGTTGAAAGGAAGGGTAGCAGTAAACAAGAGACCCAGTACTTC
CSVERKGSSKQETQYF
>-|TRBV7-9|-|TRBJ2-7
TGTGCCAGCAGCTCCTACCCCCGGGGGTCTTCCTACGAGCAGTACTTC
CASSSYPRGSSYEQYF
>TRBD2|TRBV5-1|once|TRBJ2-3
TGCGCCAGCAGCTTGGAGCGGGGGGACACAGATACGCAGTATTTT
CASSLERGDTDTQYF
>-|TRBV6-1|-|TRBJ1-5
TGTGCCAGCAGTGAAAGGTCTAAGTCCCAGGCCCAGCATTTT
CASSERSKSQAQHF
>-|TRBV30|-|TRBJ1-5
TGTGCCTGGAGTCTCGGACAGCCTTCCTCTCCCCAGCATTTT
CAWSLGQPSSPQHF
>TRBD2|TRBV11-2|-|TRBJ2-5
TGTGCCAGCAGCTTAGTAGGGGCGTTAGCGGGACTACAAGAGACCCAGTACTTC
CASSLVGALAGLQETQYF
>TRBD1|TRBV18|-|TRBJ2-1
TGTGCCAGCTCACGGGGTGACAGGGTTAGCAATGAGCAGTTCTTC
CASSRGDRVSNEQFF
>TRBD1|TRBV19|-|TRBJ2-1
TGTGCCAGTAGTACAACAGGGGGGACGGGCAATGAGCAGTTCTTC
CASSTTGGTGNEQFF
>TRBD1|TRBV6-5|-|TRBJ2-7
TGTGCCAGCAGTTACCTGACAGGGGAGACCTACGAGCAGTACTTC
CASSYLTGETYEQYF
>TRBD1|TRBV13|-|TRBJ1-6
TGTGCCAGCAGCTTGGGACAGGAGATTAATTCACCCCTCCACTTT
CASSLGQEINSPLHF
>TRBD2|TRBV5-6|-|TRBJ2-1
TGTGCCAGCAGCGTAGCGGGAGGGTGGAAGGGCAATGAGCAGTTCTTC
CASSVAGGWKGNEQFF
>TRBD2|TRBV7-3|-|TRBJ2-3
TGTGCCAGCAGCCTTAGCGGGGGGGCGAAAGATACGCAGTATTTT
CASSLSGGAKDTQYF
>TRBD2|TRBV5-1|-|TRBJ2-7
TGCGCCAGCAGCTTGGTTATCTCCGGTTTAGCGGGAGGGCCTTACGAGCAGTACTTC
CASSLVISGLAGGPYEQYF
>TRBD2|TRBV29-1|-|TRBJ2-7
TGCAGCGTTGTCGGCGGGAGTTCCTACGAGCAGTACTTC
CSVVGGSSYEQYF
>TRBD1|TRBV6-1|once|TRBJ1-5
TGTGCCAGCTTCTCCGGACAGGGATGGGATCAGCCCCAGCATTTT
CASFSGQGWDQPQHF
>-|TRBV30|-|TRBJ2-3
TGTGCCTGGAGCGGGGGAACGTACACAGATACGCAGTATTTT
CAWSGGTYTDTQYF